Listed below are T cell receptor beta chains from one sample, sequenced in a study of blood T cell repertoires in COVID-19. TCRdb's copy holds only in-frame clones and misses some; the assay was immunoSEQ multiplex PCR. The repertoire consists of some 97,000 clones, with about 80% occurring once and the leading ten covering over 30%. The sample was peripheral blood. All receptors derive from a man between 65 and 85 years old with active or convalescent COVID-19. CDR3s include the opening cysteine and the closing phenylalanine or tryptophan. A D gene is named only where the DNA matches it firmly. Rows may omit the clone size; those that give it use once, few, many or a size class.

V	D	J	size	DNA	CDR3
TRBV11-2	.	TRBJ1-1	.	TGTGCCAGCAGCTTAAACGGAGGTGAAGCTTTCTTT	CASSLNGGEAFF
TRBV11-2	TRBD2	TRBJ2-7	.	TGTGCCAGCAGCGTAACCGGGACTAGCACCCCCTACGAGCAGTACTTC	CASSVTGTSTPYEQYF
TRBV19	TRBD2	TRBJ2-3	.	TGTGCCAGTAGTATCCTTCTAGCGGGGGGGACAGATACGCAGTATTTT	CASSILLAGGTDTQYF
TRBV24-1	.	TRBJ1-5	.	TGTGCCACCGGAGATAGCAATCAGCCCCAGCATTTT	CATGDSNQPQHF
TRBV7-2	.	TRBJ1-3	.	TGTGCCAGCAGCTTGTCGGGACTCATCTCTGGAAACACCATATATTTT	CASSLSGLISGNTIYF
TRBV2	.	TRBJ1-1	.	TGTGCCAGCAGGGCGAGGAGCGGGAACACTGAAGCTTTCTTT	CASRARSGNTEAFF
TRBV7-2	.	TRBJ1-5	.	TGTGCCAGCAGCTTAGTCCAGGGAAACAATCAGCCCCAGCATTTT	CASSLVQGNNQPQHF
TRBV6-4	.	TRBJ2-1	.	TGTGCCAGCAGCCAGGAGGGGTGGGACAATGAGCAGTTCTTC	CASSQEGWDNEQFF
TRBV4-3	.	TRBJ1-2	.	TGCGCCAGCAGCCTAAATACAGGAACTAACTATGGCTACACCTTC	CASSLNTGTNYGYTF
TRBV19	.	TRBJ1-1	.	TGTGCCACTCGACTCGCAGGTTGGGAGACTGAAGCTTTCTTT	CATRLAGWETEAFF
TRBV10-3	TRBD1	TRBJ2-7	many	TGTGCCATCAGTGAGATGACAGGGAGCCACTACGAGCAGTACTTC	CAISEMTGSHYEQYF
TRBV12-3/TRBV12-4	.	TRBJ2-7	.	TGTGCCAGCAGTTATGGGACTTACGAGCAGTACTTC	CASSYGTYEQYF
TRBV5-5	.	TRBJ1-6	.	TGTGCCAGCAGCCGAGTAGAACAGAGCTCCTATAATTCACCCCTCCACTTT	CASSRVEQSSYNSPLHF
TRBV4-3	TRBD1	TRBJ2-2	.	TGCGCCAGCAGCTACAGGGGGCAGACCGGGGAGCTGTTTTTT	CASSYRGQTGELFF
TRBV28	.	TRBJ1-4	.	TGTGCCAGCAGTCCCGGGACGGAGGGGCAAAAACTGTTTTTT	CASSPGTEGQKLFF
TRBV6-2/TRBV6-3	TRBD1	TRBJ2-7	few	TGTGCCAGCAGTTACGGACAGGGCTGGAGTTACGAGCAGTACTTC	CASSYGQGWSYEQYF
TRBV6-6	TRBD1	TRBJ1-6	.	TGTGCCAGCAGCCGGACAGGGGTAAATTCACCCCTCCACTTT	CASSRTGVNSPLHF
TRBV19	TRBD1	TRBJ1-2	.	TGTGCCAGTAGTCTGCGCCGGGACAGCAACGGACACTATGGCTACACCTTC	CASSLRRDSNGHYGYTF
TRBV10-2	.	TRBJ2-2	.	TGCGCCAGCAACTTTTTCCAAGCGAACACCGGGGAGCTGTTTTTT	CASNFFQANTGELFF
TRBV25-1	.	TRBJ2-2	once	TGTGCCAGCAGTGAATCCGGGCTAGCTAGGCGGGAGCTGTTTTTT	CASSESGLARRELFF
TRBV7-6	.	TRBJ2-3	.	TGTGCCAGCAGCCCATCACTAGTGCCAACAGATACGCAGTATTTT	CASSPSLVPTDTQYF
TRBV2	TRBD2	TRBJ2-1	.	TGTGCCAGCACCAGGACTAGCGGGGGCCTCTACAATGAGCAGTTCTTC	CASTRTSGGLYNEQFF
TRBV5-1	TRBD1	TRBJ2-5	few	TGCGCCAGCAGCTTGGAAGCCGGGACAGAAGAGACCCAGTACTTC	CASSLEAGTEETQYF
TRBV19	TRBD1	TRBJ1-2	.	TGTGCCAGTAGTATCTGGGACAGACCTCGGGGATTTCAATCTAACTATGGCTACACCTTC	CASSIWDRPRGFQSNYGYTF
TRBV29-1	TRBD2	TRBJ2-5	.	TGCAGCGTGGAGACTAGCGGAAAGACCCAGTACTTC	CSVETSGKTQYF
TRBV28	TRBD1	TRBJ1-2	once	TGTGCCAGCAGTTCGGACAGGGCTTATGGCTACACCTTC	CASSSDRAYGYTF
TRBV11-2	.	TRBJ2-7	.	TGTGCCAGCAGCTTAGTCTTGTACGAGCAGTACTTC	CASSLVLYEQYF
TRBV2	TRBD2	TRBJ2-7	.	TGTGCCAGCAGTGACGGGCCGCTAGCGGGGCGTACCTACGAGCAGTACTTC	CASSDGPLAGRTYEQYF
TRBV12-3/TRBV12-4	.	TRBJ1-1	few	TGTGCCAGCAGTCAGCGTAACACTGAAGCTTTCTTT	CASSQRNTEAFF
TRBV4-1	.	TRBJ2-1	.	TGCGCCAGCAGCCAAGTTTTAGGGAGCTCCTACAATGAGCAGTTCTTC	CASSQVLGSSYNEQFF
TRBV7-2	TRBD1	TRBJ1-3	.	TGTGCCAGCAGCTTATTGGGACAGCTCAGCTCTGGAAACACCATATATTTT	CASSLLGQLSSGNTIYF
TRBV5-1	TRBD2	TRBJ2-2	.	TGCGCCAGCAGCCTTGGACTAGCGGACACCGGGGAGCTGTTTTTT	CASSLGLADTGELFF
TRBV4-2	.	TRBJ1-6	.	TGTGCCAGCAGCCAAGATCCACAGGCCGGGTCACCCCTCCACTTT	CASSQDPQAGSPLHF
TRBV28	.	TRBJ2-1	.	TGTGCCAGCAGTTTAAGTAGCCTTAGCTCCTACAATGAGCAGTTCTTC	CASSLSSLSSYNEQFF
TRBV29-1	TRBD1	TRBJ1-5	.	TGCAGCGCTGCTACGACAGGGGGGAGCAATCAGCCCCAGCATTTT	CSAATTGGSNQPQHF
TRBV5-1	TRBD1	TRBJ1-4	.	TGCGCCAGCAGCTCCAGGGGGGTGGCTAATGAAAAACTGTTTTTT	CASSSRGVANEKLFF
TRBV5-6	.	TRBJ2-7	.	TGTGCCAGCAGCTTGGGTATACTCTACGAGCAGTACTTC	CASSLGILYEQYF
TRBV19	.	TRBJ2-7	.	TGTGCCAGTAGAATTGGGGACACCGATCTCTACGAGCAGTACTTC	CASRIGDTDLYEQYF
TRBV14	TRBD1	TRBJ2-7	few	TGTGCCAGCAGCCAAGAGAGGACAGGGTTAGCCGAGCAGTACTTC	CASSQERTGLAEQYF
TRBV5-6	.	TRBJ1-1	few	TGTGCCAGCAGGTACAGGTGGAACACTGAAGCTTTCTTT	CASRYRWNTEAFF
TRBV19	.	TRBJ2-1	.	TGTGCCAGTAGTATGCCGGTGCTGGGCTCTGAGCAGTTCTTC	CASSMPVLGSEQFF
TRBV30	TRBD1	TRBJ2-7	once	TGTGCCTGGAGCCCCACCGGCAGGGGGCGCCAGTACTTC	CAWSPTGRGRQYF
TRBV15	.	TRBJ1-4	once	TGTGCCACCAGCAGAGATAGGGGCCCCCCGCCGTTTTTT	CATSRDRGPPPFF
TRBV5-5	TRBD2	TRBJ2-7	.	TGTGCCAGCACCTTGGGGGGGGTTGGCTACGAGCAGTACTTC	CASTLGGVGYEQYF
TRBV7-9	TRBD1	TRBJ1-1	.	TGTGCCAGCAGCTTAGAGGGACAGGGCACTGAAGCTTTCTTT	CASSLEGQGTEAFF
TRBV24-1	TRBD1	TRBJ2-7	.	TGTGCCACCAGTGATCCGGACAGGGTCGAGCAGTACTTC	CATSDPDRVEQYF
TRBV7-2	TRBD1	TRBJ2-7	few	TGTGCCAGCAGCGTGGGGACAGGATTCTACGAGCAGTACTTC	CASSVGTGFYEQYF
TRBV9	TRBD1	TRBJ2-5	.	TGTGCCAGCAGCGTAGTGGGGACAGGGCTGGAGACCCAGTACTTC	CASSVVGTGLETQYF
TRBV3-1/TRBV3-2	.	TRBJ2-3	many	TGTGCCAGCAGCCAAGCGCCCTCCCGGGGGGATACGCAGTATTTT	CASSQAPSRGDTQYF
TRBV12-3/TRBV12-4	.	TRBJ2-1	.	TGTGCCAGCAGTTTAGGGGACTCGCAGCAGTTCTTC	CASSLGDSQQFF
TRBV3-1/TRBV3-2	.	TRBJ1-2	.	TGTGCCAGCAGCCGCCCGGGCTATGGCTACACCTTC	CASSRPGYGYTF
TRBV2	.	TRBJ2-7	.	TGTGCCAGTCTGCCTAGCGATTACTACGAGCAGTACTTC	CASLPSDYYEQYF
TRBV19	.	TRBJ1-1	.	TGTGCCAGTAGACCGGCCGTGGGGGGCACTGAAGCTTTCTTT	CASRPAVGGTEAFF
TRBV6-5	TRBD1	TRBJ2-7	.	TGTGCCAGCAGTTACGCTAGAGACAGGGAAGACGAGCAGTACTTC	CASSYARDREDEQYF
TRBV6-2/TRBV6-3	.	TRBJ1-1	once	TGTGCCAGCAGTAAGACAGCCATGAACACTGAAGCTTTCTTT	CASSKTAMNTEAFF
TRBV11-2	TRBD2	TRBJ2-7	.	TGTGCCAGCATCCCACGGAGCGGGAGTAAGAACTACGAGCAGTACTTC	CASIPRSGSKNYEQYF
TRBV24-1	.	TRBJ1-2	.	TGTGCCACCAGCACAGGCGACTATGGCTACACCTTC	CATSTGDYGYTF
TRBV25-1	.	TRBJ1-2	.	TGTGCCAGCAGTGAACAAGGACAAGCCGGCTACACCTTC	CASSEQGQAGYTF
TRBV13	.	TRBJ2-3	.	TGTGCCAGCAGCCCACAGGGAGATACGCAGTATTTT	CASSPQGDTQYF
TRBV5-4	TRBD1	TRBJ2-3	.	TGTGCCAGCAGCTCCCCCACGGACAGGGTAGGCGATACGCAGTATTTT	CASSSPTDRVGDTQYF